This T cell receptor (beta chain) was sequenced during a study of T cell repertoires in cytomegalovirus infection. Study overall: Shared public TCR beta signatures pointed to both CMV infection and a matching HLA type. Whole-study findings and limits: Dominant in the ex vivo response were TCR beta clonotypes restricted by HLA-C and specific for CMV. Pooled public TCR beta family frequency picked out CMV carriers with the relevant HLA.

Remarks on this clonotype: As yet, its antigen is unknown.

TCRdb reanalysed the reads using MiXCR and keeps one entry per CDR3 protein. The table lists around 530,000 distinct CDR3 sequences, about a quarter of them singletons. V lost 9 bases to trimming and J lost 1 base, with 12 bases between them. The CDR3 is made up of 13 amino acids. This clonotype was sampled from a human donor in good health (CMV status not recorded). Some clones in this sample may be carry-over from other donors' samples. Input material: PBMCs. The chain carries TRBV23-1 and TRBJ2-5; TRBD2 might be the D (5 bases). TRBV23-1 is an open reading frame whose function is uncertain. The CDR3 spells CARAAGGQETQYF. Written as DNA, the CDR3 is TGCGCCAGAGCGGCGGGTGGCCAAGAGACCCAGTACTTC.